Below are 17 T cell receptor beta chains sequenced from a single sample in a study of shared clonotypes between healthy human individuals. This table comes from immunoSEQ multiplex PCR, and its TCRdb copy is limited to in-frame clones, with some not included. The data hold about 2.4 million clones, with approximately 92% observed a single time. Sequenced: naive CD4+ T cells sorted from blood. As for subset: CD45RA+ positively selected. All receptors come from a man aged 18 to 29 in good health.

The rearrangement joins TRBV7-2 to TRBJ2-7; 8 nucleotides align to TRBD1. The CDR3 spans 14 residues. Germline CDR1 SGHTA, CDR2 FQGNSA. The J segment lost 7 bases and the V segment lost 4 bases, leaving 9 bases of the junction unmatched. The CDR3 DNA reads as TGTGCCAGCAGCTATCAGGGGGCAAGGGAAGAGCAGTACTTC. The encoded protein is CASSYQGAREEQYF.

With regard to this clone: The junction differs from germline at one of its ends, possibly a read error. The chain links TRBV14 to TRBJ1-2; TRBD1 matches at 11 bases. This CDR3 spans 13 amino acids. Looked up from germline, CDR1 is SGHDN and CDR2 is FVKESK. The CDR3 is CASSPGTGGIPRF. For the CDR3, the DNA is TGTGCCAGCAGCCCTGGGACAGGGGGAATTCCGCGCTTC.

This chain joins TRBV29-1 and TRBJ2-2; possible D gene TRBD2, 6 bases. V was trimmed by 5 bases and J by 1 base, leaving 11 bases between them. The CDR3 spans 14 residues. CDR1 and CDR2 from the germline V gene are SQVTM and ANQGSEA. CDR3 coding DNA: TGCAGCGTTCAGACTAGTGGGAACACCGGGGAGCTGTTTTTT. This sequence encodes CSVQTSGNTGELFF.

V gene TRBV4-1 combines with J gene TRBJ2-2, with 7 positions matching TRBD2. After removal of 1 base from V and 4 bases from J, the junction contained 3 bases not matched to a gene. Germline V lookup: CDR1 MGHRA, CDR2 YSYEKL. The length of the CDR3 is 15 residues. The CDR3 protein is CASSQAREFTGELFF. The CDR3 nucleotides read TGCGCCAGCAGCCAAGCGCGGGAGTTCACCGGGGAGCTGTTTTTT.

The chain employs TRBV19 and TRBJ2-7; 8 bases match TRBD2. Germline CDR1 and CDR2: LNHDA and SQIVND (reference sequence). There are 16 residues in the CDR3. The trim removed 1 base at V and 3 bases at J, leaving 8 bases unmatched. In DNA, the CDR3 is TGTGCCAGTAGTATAGTCCCGGGACTAGGGAGCTACGAGCAGTACTTC. Its protein is CASSIVPGLGSYEQYF.

J is TRBJ1-1 and V is TRBV11-2; D call uncertain. The CDR3 length is 16 residues. Germline values: CDR1 SGHAT, CDR2 FQNNGV. The V and J ends lost 0 bases and 2 bases respectively, with 13 bases between them. The CDR3 here is CASSLESSSYNTEAFF. CDR3 in DNA: TGTGCCAGCAGCTTAGAAAGCAGCTCCTATAACACTGAAGCTTTCTTT.

CDR3 nucleotide sequence: TGCGCCAGCAGCACCAGGGTTAGCGACACTGAAGCTTTCTTT. It codes for CASSTRVSDTEAFF. The chain employs TRBV5-1 and TRBJ1-1; possibly TRBD1 for D (5 bases). From germline, CDR1 is SGHRS and CDR2 YFSETQ. This CDR3 contains 14 residues. V lost 4 bases, J lost 3 bases, and 13 bases lay in between.

V and J are TRBV7-9 and TRBJ2-5, with TRBD2 matching 7 bases. This CDR3 has 17 residues. The germline gives CDR1 SEHNR, CDR2 FQNEAQ (reference sequence). V was clipped by 5 bases and J by 5 bases; unmatched bases: 17. The chain's CDR3 is CASSRLRPERGGETQYF. The CDR3 DNA follows: TGTGCCAGCAGCCGTCTTAGGCCCGAGCGGGGAGGGGAGACCCAGTACTTC. The full variable domain, with the rest looked up from reference TRBV7-9 and TRBJ2-5, is DTGVSQNPRHKITKRGQNVTFRCDPISEHNRLYWYRQTLGQGPEFLTYFQNEAQLEKSRLLSDRFSAERPKGSFSTLEIQRTEQGDSAMYLCASSRLRPERGGETQYFGPGTRLLVL.

The rearrangement uses TRBV15 and TRBJ2-3; 16 nucleotides agree with TRBD2. The CDR3 contains 17 residues. CDR1 is LNHNV and CDR2 is YYDKDF in the germline V gene (reference sequence). V shed 6 bases, J shed 6 bases, and the junction held 9 bases outside the gene matches. The CDR3 nucleotides are TGTGCCACCAGTCCCGGGACTAGCGGGAGGGCCTGGGATACGCAGTATTTT. Encoded protein: CATSPGTSGRAWDTQYF.

This chain connects TRBV9 to TRBJ2-7; 7 positions agree with TRBD2. Germline-derived CDR1 and CDR2 are SGDLS and YYNGEE. The V segment lost 0 bases and the J segment 1 base; nucleotides outside the gene matches: 4. This CDR3 contains 15 residues. The CDR3 sequence: CASSVDVGGSYEQYF. The CDR3 nucleotides read TGTGCCAGCAGCGTAGATGTGGGAGGGTCCTACGAGCAGTACTTC.

As DNA, the CDR3 is TGTGCCAGCAGTTATGACAGGATGAACACTGAAGCTTTCTTT. Translated, it gives CASSYDRMNTEAFF. The V gene is TRBV27, the J gene TRBJ1-1, with D perhaps TRBD1 (6 bases). Germline CDR1 reads MNHEY; CDR2 reads SMNVEV (reference sequence). The CDR3 extends over 14 amino acids. Between the trimmed V and J ends, which lost 4 bases and 0 bases, there was a span of 9 bases.

Remarks on this clone: Other DNA sequences from this sample encode an identical CDR3 as well. The chain is built from TRBV5-1 and TRBJ1-4; D is unresolved. CDR1 and CDR2 (germline): SGHRS, YFSETQ. Trimming took off 4 bases at V and 0 bases at J, with 7 bases between the two ends. The CDR3 has 14 amino acids. The CDR3 sequence: CASSPSATNEKLFF. CDR3 bases: TGCGCCAGCAGCCCTTCTGCAACTAATGAAAAACTGTTTTTT.

This clone has just one count. This chain connects TRBV28 to TRBJ1-1, with a tentative D call TRBD1 (6 bases). V gave up 1 base and J gave up 10 bases, with 13 bases separating them. The length of the CDR3 is 13 residues. Germline CDR1 is MDHEN and CDR2 is SYDVKM. The CDR3: CASSLLQGQGAFF. The CDR3 DNA sequence: TGTGCCAGCAGTTTATTACAGGGTCAGGGAGCTTTCTTT. The variable domain in full, completed from reference TRBV28 and TRBJ1-1, reads DVKVTQSSRYLVKRTGEKVFLECVQDMDHENMFWYRQDPGLGLRLIYFSYDVKMKEKGDIPEGYSVSREKKERFSLILESASTNQTSMYLCASSLLQGQGAFFGQGTRLTVV.

The CDR3, as DNA: TGTGCCAGCAGCTCAGGACTGACTGTCGGGCAAGAGACCCAGTACTTC. It yields the protein CASSSGLTVGQETQYF. V gene TRBV5-6 combines with J gene TRBJ2-5; D perhaps matches TRBD2 (5 bases). V was trimmed by 3 bases and J by 2 bases, leaving 17 bases between them. This CDR3 is built from 16 residues. The germline CDR1 and CDR2 sequences are SGHDT and YYEEEE. The full variable domain, completed using reference TRBV5-6 and TRBJ2-5, is DAGVTQSPTHLIKTRGQQVTLRCSPKSGHDTVSWYQQALGQGPQFIFQYYEEEERQRGNFPDRFSGHQFPNYSSELNVNALLLGDSALYLCASSSGLTVGQETQYFGPGTRLLVL.

CDR3 residues: CAWSPPDRDSSPLHF. Here the CDR3 DNA reads TGTGCCTGGAGTCCACCGGACAGGGACAGTTCACCCCTCCACTTT. The chain uses TRBV30 and TRBJ1-6; 8 bases match TRBD1. Germline trimming cut 2 bases from V and 9 bases from J; bases unmatched to any gene: 9. The V gene's germline CDR1 is GTSNPN and CDR2 SVGIG (reference sequence). The CDR3 totals 15 residues.

A word on this clone: Its ends do not fully match the called genes, so a read error is possible. This chain joins TRBV7-7 and TRBJ2-5; tentatively, D is TRBD1 (7 bases). In germline, CDR1 is SSHAT, CDR2 FNYEAQ (reference sequence). The CDR3 has 15 amino acids. CDR3 nucleotide sequence: TGTGCTAGCAGCTTAGGCAGGGGGGCCCAAGAGACCCAGTACTTC. As protein: CASSLGRGAQETQYF.

This clone was recorded once. The J gene is TRBJ2-1, the V gene TRBV7-8, with TRBD2 identical over 8 bases. The CDR3 runs 15 residues. The germline V gene has CDR1 SGHVS and CDR2 FQNEAQ. Germline trimming cut 4 bases from V and 4 bases from J; bases unmatched to any gene: 6. The CDR3 loop is CASSSSGGGYNEQFF. As DNA, the CDR3 is TGTGCCAGCAGCTCAAGCGGGGGAGGGTACAATGAGCAGTTCTTC. Variable domain in full (rest from reference TRBV7-8 and TRBJ2-1): GAGVSQSPRYKVAKRGQDVALRCDPISGHVSLFWYQQALGQGPEFLTYFQNEAQLDKSGLPSDRFFAERPEGSVSTLKIQRTQQEDSAVYLCASSSSGGGYNEQFFGPGTRLTVL.